A single T cell receptor (beta chain) is shown here with its context. No antigen is known for it. These data are taken from a study of Ad26.COV2.S vaccination and SARS-CoV-2 variants. As for the study in general: Participants got Ad26.COV2.S intramuscularly, once or twice 56 days apart. Study-wide points: With respect to non-spike TCR breadth, vaccine and placebo recipients were similar.

As to treatment: around 19 received Ad26.COV2.S at low or high dose, single or two shots; roughly 5 received placebo; per-sample allocation not given. The samples were gathered on day 63 after the first injection of vaccine or placebo. Repertoires were generated with immunoSEQ multiplex PCR, while TCRdb's copy carries only in-frame clones and drops some. The sample shows roughly 380,000 clones, 70% to 90% of them seen only once. The CDR3 totals 14 residues. Germline V gene lookup returns CDR1 MGHRA and CDR2 YSYEKL. V shed 0 bases and J 6 bases; nucleotides not matched to a gene: 4. The TCR was taken from a person aged 18-65 years who received the Ad26.COV2.S COVID-19 vaccine or a placebo. This chain connects TRBV4-1 to TRBJ1-1; TRBD1 agrees at 7 bases. The material sequenced was peripheral blood, taken in a trial of Ad26.COV2.S vaccine versus placebo. The CDR3 DNA is TGCGCCAGCAGCCAAGACGAACAGGGGTCTGAAGCTTTCTTT. Amino acids: CASSQDEQGSEAFF.